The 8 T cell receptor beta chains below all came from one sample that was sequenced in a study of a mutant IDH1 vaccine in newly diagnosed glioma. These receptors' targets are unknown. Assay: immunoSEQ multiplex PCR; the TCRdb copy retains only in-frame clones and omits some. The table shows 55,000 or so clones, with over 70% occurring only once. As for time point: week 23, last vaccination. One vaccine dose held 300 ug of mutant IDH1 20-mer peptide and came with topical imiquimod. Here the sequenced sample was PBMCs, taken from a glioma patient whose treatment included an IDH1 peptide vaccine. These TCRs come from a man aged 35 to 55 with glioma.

The CDR3 loop is CAWSTFQGNGYTF. Written as DNA, the CDR3 is TGTGCCTGGAGTACATTCCAGGGGAACGGCTACACCTTC. This chain uses TRBV30 with TRBJ1-2; maybe TRBD1 (6 bases). Per germline, CDR1 GTSNPN and CDR2 SVGIG (reference sequence). V lost 2 bases and J 8 bases, leaving 15 bases between the germline ends. The CDR3 has 13 residues. Using reference TRBV30 and TRBJ1-2 for the parts outside the CDR3, the full variable domain is SQTIHQWPATLVQPVGSPLSLECTVEGTSNPNLYWYRQAAGRGLQLLFYSVGIGQISSEVPQNLSASRPQDRQFILSSKKLLLSDSGFYLCAWSTFQGNGYTFGSGTRLTVV.

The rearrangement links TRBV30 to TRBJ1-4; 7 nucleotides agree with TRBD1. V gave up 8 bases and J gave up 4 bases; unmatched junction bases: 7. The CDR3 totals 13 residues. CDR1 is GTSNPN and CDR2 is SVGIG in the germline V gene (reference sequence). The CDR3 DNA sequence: TGTGCCGGAGACAGGGCGGATAATGAAAAACTGTTTTTT. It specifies CAGDRADNEKLFF.

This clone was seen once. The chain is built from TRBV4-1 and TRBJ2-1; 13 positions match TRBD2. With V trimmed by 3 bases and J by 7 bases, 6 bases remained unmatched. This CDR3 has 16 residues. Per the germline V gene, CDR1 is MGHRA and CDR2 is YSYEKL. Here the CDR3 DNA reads TGCGCCAGCAGCCACCCGGGGGGACTAGCGGGGAATGAGCAGTTCTTC. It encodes CASSHPGGLAGNEQFF.

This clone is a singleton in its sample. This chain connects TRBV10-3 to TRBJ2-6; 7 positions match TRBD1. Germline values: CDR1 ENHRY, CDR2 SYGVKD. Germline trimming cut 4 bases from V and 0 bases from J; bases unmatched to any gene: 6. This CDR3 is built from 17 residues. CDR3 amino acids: CAISGDSLRSGANVLTF. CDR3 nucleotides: TGTGCCATCAGTGGGGACAGTTTGCGCTCTGGGGCCAACGTCCTGACTTTC.

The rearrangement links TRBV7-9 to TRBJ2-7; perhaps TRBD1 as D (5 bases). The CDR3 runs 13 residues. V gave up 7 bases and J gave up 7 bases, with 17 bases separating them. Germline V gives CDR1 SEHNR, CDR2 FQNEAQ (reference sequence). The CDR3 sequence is CASTPLGAREQYF. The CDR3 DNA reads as TGTGCCAGCACCCCCTTAGGGGCGAGGGAGCAGTACTTC. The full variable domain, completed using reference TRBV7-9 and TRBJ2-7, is DTGVSQNPRHKITKRGQNVTFRCDPISEHNRLYWYRQTLGQGPEFLTYFQNEAQLEKSRLLSDRFSAERPKGSFSTLEIQRTEQGDSAMYLCASTPLGAREQYFGPGTRLTVT.

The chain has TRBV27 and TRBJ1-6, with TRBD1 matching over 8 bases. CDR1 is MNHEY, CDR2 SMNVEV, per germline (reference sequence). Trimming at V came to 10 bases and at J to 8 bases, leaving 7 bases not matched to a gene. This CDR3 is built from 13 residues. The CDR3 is CATRTGLHSPLHF. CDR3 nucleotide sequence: TGTGCCACGAGGACAGGGCTACATTCACCCCTCCACTTT.

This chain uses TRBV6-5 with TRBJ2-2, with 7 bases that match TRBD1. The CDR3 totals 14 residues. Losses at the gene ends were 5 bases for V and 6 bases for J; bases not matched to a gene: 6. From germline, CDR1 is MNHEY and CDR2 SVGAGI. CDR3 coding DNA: TGTGCCAGCAGTACAGGGGTCTCTTCCGGGGAGCTGTTTTTT. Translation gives CASSTGVSSGELFF.

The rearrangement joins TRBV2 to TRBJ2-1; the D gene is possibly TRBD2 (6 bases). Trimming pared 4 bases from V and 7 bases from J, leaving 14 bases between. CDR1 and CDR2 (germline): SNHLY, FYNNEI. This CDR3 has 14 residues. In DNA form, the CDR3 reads TGTGCCAGCAGTGCGACGGGACTGTTGAATGAGCAGTTCTTC. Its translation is CASSATGLLNEQFF.